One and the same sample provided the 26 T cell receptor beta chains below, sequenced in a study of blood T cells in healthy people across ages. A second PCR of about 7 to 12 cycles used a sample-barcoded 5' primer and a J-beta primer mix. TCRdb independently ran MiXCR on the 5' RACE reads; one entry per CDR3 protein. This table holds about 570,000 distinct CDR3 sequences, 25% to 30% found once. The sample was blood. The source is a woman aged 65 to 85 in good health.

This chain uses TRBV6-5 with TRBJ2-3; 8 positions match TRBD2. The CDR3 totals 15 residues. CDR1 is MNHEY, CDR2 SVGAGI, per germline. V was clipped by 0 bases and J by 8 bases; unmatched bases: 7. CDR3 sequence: CASSYSGPRGGTQYF. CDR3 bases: TGTGCCAGCAGTTACTCGGGACCCCGGGGGGGTACGCAGTATTTT.

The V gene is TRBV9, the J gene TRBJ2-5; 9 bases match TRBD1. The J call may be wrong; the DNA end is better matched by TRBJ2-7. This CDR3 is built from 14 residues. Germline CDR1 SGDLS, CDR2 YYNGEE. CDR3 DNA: TGTGCCAGCACCCCGGGACAGGGAGCCTACGAGCAGTACTTC. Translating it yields CASTPGQGAYEQYF.

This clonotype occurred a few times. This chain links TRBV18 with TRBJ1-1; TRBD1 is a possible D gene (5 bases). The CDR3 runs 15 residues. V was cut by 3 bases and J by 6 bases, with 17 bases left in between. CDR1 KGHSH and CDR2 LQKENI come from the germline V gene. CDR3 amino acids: CASSPGAGIGAEAFF. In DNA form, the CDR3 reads TGTGCCAGCTCACCTGGGGCTGGGATAGGGGCTGAAGCTTTCTTT. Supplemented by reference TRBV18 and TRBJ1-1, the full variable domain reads NAGVMQNPRHLVRRRGQEARLRCSPMKGHSHVYWYRQLPEEGLKFMVYLQKENIIDESGMPKERFSAEFPKEGPSILRIQQVVRGDSAAYFCASSPGAGIGAEAFFGQGTRLTVV.

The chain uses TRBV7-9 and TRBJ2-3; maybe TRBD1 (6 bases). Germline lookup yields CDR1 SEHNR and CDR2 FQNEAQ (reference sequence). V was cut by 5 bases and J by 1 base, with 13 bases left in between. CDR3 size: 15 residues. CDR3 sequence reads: CASSPRDIRTDTQYF. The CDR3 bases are TGTGCCAGCAGCCCCCGGGACATCCGCACAGATACGCAGTATTTT.

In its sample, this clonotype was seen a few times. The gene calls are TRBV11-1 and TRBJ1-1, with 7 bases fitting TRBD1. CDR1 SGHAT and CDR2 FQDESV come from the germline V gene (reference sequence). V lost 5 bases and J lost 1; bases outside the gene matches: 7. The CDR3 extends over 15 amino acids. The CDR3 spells CASSLGDRRNTEAFF. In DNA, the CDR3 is TGTGCCAGCAGCCTCGGGGACAGACGGAACACTGAAGCTTTCTTT.

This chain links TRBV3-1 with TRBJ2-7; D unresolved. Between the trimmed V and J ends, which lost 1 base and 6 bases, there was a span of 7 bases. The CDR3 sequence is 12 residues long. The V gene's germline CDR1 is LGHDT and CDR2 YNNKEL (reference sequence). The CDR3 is CASSQGWSEQYF. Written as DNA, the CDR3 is TGTGCCAGCAGCCAAGGGTGGAGCGAGCAGTACTTC.

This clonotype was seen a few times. CDR3 nucleotide sequence: TGCAGTGCTAGAGATGGAGGGGGTGGCACTGAAGCTTTCTTT. Amino acids: CSARDGGGGTEAFF. The rearrangement uses TRBV20-1 and TRBJ1-1, with D possibly being TRBD1 (6 bases). The germline gives CDR1 DFQATT, CDR2 SNEGSKA (reference sequence). Trimming removed 0 bases at V and 4 bases at J, with 12 bases between. The CDR3 is made up of 14 amino acids.

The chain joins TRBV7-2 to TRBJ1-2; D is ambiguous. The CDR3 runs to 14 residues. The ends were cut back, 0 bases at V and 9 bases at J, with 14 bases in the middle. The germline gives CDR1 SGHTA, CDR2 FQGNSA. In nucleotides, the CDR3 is TGTGCCAGCAGCTTAGCGATCGGGAGGGTTAGCTACACCTTC. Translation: CASSLAIGRVSYTF.

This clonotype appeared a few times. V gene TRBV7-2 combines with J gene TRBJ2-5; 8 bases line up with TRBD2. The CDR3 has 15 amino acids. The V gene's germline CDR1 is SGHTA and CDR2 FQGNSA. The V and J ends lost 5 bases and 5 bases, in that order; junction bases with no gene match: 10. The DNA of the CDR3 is TGTGCCAGCAGCGCCCTCGGGGGGGCCATGGAGACCCAGTACTTC. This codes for CASSALGGAMETQYF.

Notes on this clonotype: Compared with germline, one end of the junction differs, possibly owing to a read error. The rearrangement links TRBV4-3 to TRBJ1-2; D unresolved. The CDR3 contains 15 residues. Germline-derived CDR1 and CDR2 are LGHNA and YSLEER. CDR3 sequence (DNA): TGCGCCAGCAGCCAAGACGCGGGAGTTAACTATGGCTGCACCTTC. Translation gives CASSQDAGVNYGCTF.

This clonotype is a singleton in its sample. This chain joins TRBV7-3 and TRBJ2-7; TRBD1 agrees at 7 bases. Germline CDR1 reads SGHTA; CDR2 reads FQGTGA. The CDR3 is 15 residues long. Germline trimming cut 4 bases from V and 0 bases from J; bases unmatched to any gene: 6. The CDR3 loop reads CASSSWTGSSYEQYF. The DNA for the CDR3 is TGTGCCAGCAGCTCCTGGACAGGCAGCTCCTACGAGCAGTACTTC.

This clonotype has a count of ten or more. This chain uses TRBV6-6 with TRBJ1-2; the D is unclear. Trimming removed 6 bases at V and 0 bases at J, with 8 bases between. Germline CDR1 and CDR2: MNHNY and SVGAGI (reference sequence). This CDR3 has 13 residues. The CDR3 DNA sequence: TGTGCCAGCAGCGGTGATGCTAACTATGGCTACACCTTC. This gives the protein CASSGDANYGYTF.

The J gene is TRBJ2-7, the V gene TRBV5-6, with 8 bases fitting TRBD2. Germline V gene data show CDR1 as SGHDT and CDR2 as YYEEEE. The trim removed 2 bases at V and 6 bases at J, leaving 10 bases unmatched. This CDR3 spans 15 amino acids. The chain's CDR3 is CASSLLSGGPSEQYF. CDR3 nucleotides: TGTGCCAGCAGCTTATTGTCGGGGGGGCCTAGCGAGCAGTACTTC. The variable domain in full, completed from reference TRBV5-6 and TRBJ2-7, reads DAGVTQSPTHLIKTRGQQVTLRCSPKSGHDTVSWYQQALGQGPQFIFQYYEEEERQRGNFPDRFSGHQFPNYSSELNVNALLLGDSALYLCASSLLSGGPSEQYFGPGTRLTVT.

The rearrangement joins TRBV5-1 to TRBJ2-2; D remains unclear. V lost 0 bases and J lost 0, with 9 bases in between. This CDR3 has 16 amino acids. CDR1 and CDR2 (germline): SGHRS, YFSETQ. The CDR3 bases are TGCGCCAGCAGCTTGGGGACCTATTCGAACACCGGGGAGCTGTTTTTT. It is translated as CASSLGTYSNTGELFF.

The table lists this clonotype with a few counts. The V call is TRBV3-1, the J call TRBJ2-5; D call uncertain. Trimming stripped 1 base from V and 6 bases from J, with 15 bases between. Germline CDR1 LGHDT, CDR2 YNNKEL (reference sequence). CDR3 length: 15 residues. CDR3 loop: CASSQGAGTMQTQYF. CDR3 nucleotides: TGTGCCAGCAGCCAAGGGGCTGGTACGATGCAGACCCAGTACTTC.

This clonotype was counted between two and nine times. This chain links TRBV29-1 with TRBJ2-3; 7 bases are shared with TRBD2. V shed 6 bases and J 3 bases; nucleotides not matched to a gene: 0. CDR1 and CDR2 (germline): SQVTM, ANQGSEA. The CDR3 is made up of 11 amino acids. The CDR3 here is CSVGGTDTQYF. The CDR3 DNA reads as TGCAGCGTGGGAGGGACAGATACGCAGTATTTT.

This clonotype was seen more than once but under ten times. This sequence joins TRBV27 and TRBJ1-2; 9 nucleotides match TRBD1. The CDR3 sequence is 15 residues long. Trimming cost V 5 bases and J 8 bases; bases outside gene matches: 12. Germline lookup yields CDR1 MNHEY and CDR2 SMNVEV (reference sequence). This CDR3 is CASSMGTGTAGGYTF. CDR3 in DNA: TGTGCCAGCAGTATGGGGACAGGGACCGCAGGAGGCTACACCTTC.

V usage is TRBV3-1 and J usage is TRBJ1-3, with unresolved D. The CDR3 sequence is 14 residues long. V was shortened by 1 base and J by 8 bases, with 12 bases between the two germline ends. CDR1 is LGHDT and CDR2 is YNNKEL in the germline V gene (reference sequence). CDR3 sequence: CASSQVSRLDTIYF. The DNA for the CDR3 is TGTGCCAGCAGCCAAGTCAGCCGTTTGGACACCATATATTTT.

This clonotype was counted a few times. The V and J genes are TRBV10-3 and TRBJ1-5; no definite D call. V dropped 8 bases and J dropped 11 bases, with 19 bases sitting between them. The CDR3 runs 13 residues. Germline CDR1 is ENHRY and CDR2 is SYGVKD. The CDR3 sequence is CAIAAAEPGTQHF. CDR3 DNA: TGTGCCATCGCTGCGGCAGAGCCGGGAACCCAGCATTTT.

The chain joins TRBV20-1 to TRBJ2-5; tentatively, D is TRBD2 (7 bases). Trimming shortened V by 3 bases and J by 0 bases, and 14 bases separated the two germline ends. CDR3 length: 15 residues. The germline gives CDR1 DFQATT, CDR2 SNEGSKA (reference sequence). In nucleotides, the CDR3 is TGCAGTGCTAGGGCCGGGGGGCGGAACCAAGAGACCCAGTACTTC. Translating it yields CSARAGGRNQETQYF.

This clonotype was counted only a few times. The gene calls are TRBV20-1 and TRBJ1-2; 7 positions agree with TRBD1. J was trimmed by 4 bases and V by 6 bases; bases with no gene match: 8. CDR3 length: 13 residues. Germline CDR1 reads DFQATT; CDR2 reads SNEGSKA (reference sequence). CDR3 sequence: CSAPDRRGYGYTF. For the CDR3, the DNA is TGCAGTGCCCCGGACAGGAGAGGCTATGGCTACACCTTC.

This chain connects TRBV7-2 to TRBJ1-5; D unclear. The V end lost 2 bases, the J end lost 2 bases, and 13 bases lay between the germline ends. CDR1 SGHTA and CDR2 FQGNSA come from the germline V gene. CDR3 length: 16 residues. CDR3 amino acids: CASSLSIAGGNQPQHF. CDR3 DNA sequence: TGTGCCAGCAGCTTATCTATAGCGGGTGGCAATCAGCCCCAGCATTTT.

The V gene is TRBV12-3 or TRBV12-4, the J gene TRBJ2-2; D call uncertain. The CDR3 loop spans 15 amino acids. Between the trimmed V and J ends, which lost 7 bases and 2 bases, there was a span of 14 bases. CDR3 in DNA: TGTGCCAGCACCCACGGTGGGATCAACACCGGGGAGCTGTTTTTT. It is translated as CASTHGGINTGELFF.

This chain's CDR3 is CASRKPGQGSGNTIYF. The CDR3 DNA is TGTGCCAGCAGGAAACCGGGACAGGGCTCTGGAAACACCATATATTTT. The rearrangement joins TRBV2 to TRBJ1-3; 9 nucleotides align to TRBD1. Losses at the gene ends were 6 bases for V and 0 bases for J; bases not matched to a gene: 6. This CDR3 has 16 amino acids. Germline loops: CDR1 SNHLY, CDR2 FYNNEI.

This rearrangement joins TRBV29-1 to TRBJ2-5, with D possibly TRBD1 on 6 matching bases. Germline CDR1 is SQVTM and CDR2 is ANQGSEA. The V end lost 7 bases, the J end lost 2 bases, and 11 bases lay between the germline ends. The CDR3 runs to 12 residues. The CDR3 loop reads CSAGTQQETQYF. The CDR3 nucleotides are TGCAGCGCCGGGACACAGCAAGAGACCCAGTACTTC.

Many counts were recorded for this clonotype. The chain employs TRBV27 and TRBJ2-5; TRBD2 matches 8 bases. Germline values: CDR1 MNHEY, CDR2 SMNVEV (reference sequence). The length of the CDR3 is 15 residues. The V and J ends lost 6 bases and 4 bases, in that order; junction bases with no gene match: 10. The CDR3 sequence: CASSFSGGGGETQYF. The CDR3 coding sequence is TGTGCCAGCAGCTTCAGCGGGGGCGGTGGAGAGACCCAGTACTTC.